This TCR beta chain was sequenced for a study of blood T cell repertoires in COVID-19. In the study overall: The United States, Italy and Spain provided the acute and convalescent COVID-19 samples. T cells, B-cell-depleted T cells, or PBMCs supplied cDNA or gDNA.

Using immunoSEQ multiplex PCR, the repertoire was profiled, and TCRdb retains in-frame clones only, with some absent. This sample has some 350,000 clones, with roughly 87% found just once. The sequence came from a woman in her 30s who had recovered from COVID-19. Input material: PBMCs or T cells enriched from blood (not recorded which).

The CDR3 protein is CASSSSGGASYNEQFF. The CDR3 DNA reads TGCGCCAGCAGCTCTAGCGGGGGGGCCTCCTACAATGAGCAGTTCTTC. This chain uses TRBV5-1 with TRBJ2-1; 12 bases agree with TRBD2. J gave up 0 bases and V 3 bases, and 1 base lay outside the gene matches. Germline CDR1 is SGHRS and CDR2 is YFSETQ. CDR3 length: 16 residues.